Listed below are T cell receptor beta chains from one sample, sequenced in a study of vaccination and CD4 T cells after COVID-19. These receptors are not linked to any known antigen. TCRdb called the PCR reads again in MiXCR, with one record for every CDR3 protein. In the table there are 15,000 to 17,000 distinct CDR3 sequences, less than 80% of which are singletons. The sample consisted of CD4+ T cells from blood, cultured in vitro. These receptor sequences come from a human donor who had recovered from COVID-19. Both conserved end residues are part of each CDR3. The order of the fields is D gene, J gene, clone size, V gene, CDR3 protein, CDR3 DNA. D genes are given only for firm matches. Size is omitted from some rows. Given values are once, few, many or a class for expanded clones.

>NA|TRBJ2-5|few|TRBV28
CASSLFPSPGETQYF
TGTGCCAGCAGTTTATTTCCCAGCCCGGGGGAGACCCAGTACTTC
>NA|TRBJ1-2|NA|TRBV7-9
CASSPGGHGYTF
TGTGCCAGCAGCCCCGGGGGCCATGGCTACACCTTC
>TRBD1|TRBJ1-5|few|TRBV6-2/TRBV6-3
CASNRGEGAPGNQPQHF
TGTGCCAGCAACAGAGGGGAGGGGGCGCCCGGCAATCAGCCCCAGCATTTT
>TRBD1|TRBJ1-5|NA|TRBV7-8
CASSGDRGGQPQHF
TGTGCCAGCAGCGGAGACAGGGGTGGCCAGCCCCAGCATTTT
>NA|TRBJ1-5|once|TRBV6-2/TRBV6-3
CASRSVGGNQPQHF
TGTGCCAGCAGGTCAGTGGGAGGTAATCAGCCCCAGCATTTT
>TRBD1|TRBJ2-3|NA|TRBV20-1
CSASHRQGLTDTQYF
TGCAGTGCTAGTCACCGACAGGGCCTCACAGATACGCAGTATTTT
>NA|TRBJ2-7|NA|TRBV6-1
CASSLADGATYEQYF
TGTGCCAGCAGTCTCGCGGACGGAGCGACCTACGAGCAGTACTTC
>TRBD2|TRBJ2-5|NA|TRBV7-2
CASRSTSLVKTQYF
TGTGCCAGCAGATCGACTAGCCTTGTCAAGACCCAGTACTTC
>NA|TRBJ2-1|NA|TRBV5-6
CASSFRRLGGYNEQFF
TGTGCCAGCAGCTTCCGTCGCCTTGGAGGGTACAATGAGCAGTTCTTC
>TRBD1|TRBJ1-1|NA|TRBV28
CASSPEATGTEAFF
TGTGCCAGCAGTCCGGAGGCGACAGGGACTGAAGCTTTCTTT
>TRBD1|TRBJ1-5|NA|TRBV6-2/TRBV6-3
CASTTRQGRQPQHF
TGTGCCAGCACCACCAGACAGGGCAGGCAGCCCCAGCATTTT
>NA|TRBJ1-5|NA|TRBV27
CASSLLLRDKASDQPQHF
TGTGCCAGCAGTTTATTACTTCGGGACAAAGCTTCCGATCAGCCCCAGCATTTT
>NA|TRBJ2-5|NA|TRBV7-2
CASSLAGVETQYF
TGTGCCAGCAGCTTAGCGGGGGTAGAGACCCAGTACTTC
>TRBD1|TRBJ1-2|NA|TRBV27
CASRPRGTGNANYGYTF
TGTGCCAGCAGACCTCGAGGGACAGGGAACGCTAACTATGGCTACACCTTC
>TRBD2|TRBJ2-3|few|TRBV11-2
CASSSGLAARTDTQYF
TGTGCCAGCAGCTCGGGACTAGCGGCCCGCACAGATACGCAGTATTTT
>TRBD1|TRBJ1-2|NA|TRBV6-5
CASSYDRGHGYTF
TGTGCCAGCAGTTACGACAGGGGCCATGGCTACACCTTC
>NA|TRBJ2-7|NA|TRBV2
CASSDADSWDEQYF
TGTGCCAGCAGTGACGCCGACAGTTGGGACGAGCAGTACTTC
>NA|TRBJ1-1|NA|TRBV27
CASSLQGRAEASF
TGTGCCAGCAGTTTACAGGGAAGGGCTGAAGCTTCCTTT
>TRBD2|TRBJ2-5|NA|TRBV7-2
CASSLDRTSGKTQYF
TGTGCCAGCAGCTTAGATCGGACTAGCGGGAAAACCCAGTACTTC
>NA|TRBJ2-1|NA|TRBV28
CASSLSGTYSYNEQFF
TGTGCCAGCAGTTTATCCGGGACTTACTCCTACAATGAGCAGTTCTTC
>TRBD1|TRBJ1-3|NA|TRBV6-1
CASSPTGGYSGNTIYF
TGTGCCAGCAGTCCCACAGGGGGGTACTCTGGAAACACCATATATTTT
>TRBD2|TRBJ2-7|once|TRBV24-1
CATSSKPRLAGVYYEQYF
TGTGCCACCAGTTCCAAGCCCCGTCTAGCGGGGGTCTACTACGAGCAGTACTTC
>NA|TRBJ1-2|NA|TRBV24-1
CATSDPFRHPPGKTLYGYTF
TGTGCCACCAGTGACCCATTCAGACACCCCCCGGGGAAGACTCTTTATGGCTACACCTTC
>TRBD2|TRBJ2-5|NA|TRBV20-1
CSALGLAGNQETQYF
TGCAGTGCTTTAGGACTAGCGGGGAACCAAGAGACCCAGTACTTC
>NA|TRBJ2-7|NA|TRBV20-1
CSARDPKELYEQYF
TGCAGTGCTAGAGATCCAAAGGAATTATACGAGCAGTACTTC
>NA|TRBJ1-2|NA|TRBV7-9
CASSPVGTGYGYTF
TGTGCCAGCAGCCCTGTCGGGACGGGGTATGGCTACACCTTC
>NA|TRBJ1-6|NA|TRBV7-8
CASSTPASSYNSPLHF
TGTGCCAGCAGCACCCCAGCGAGCTCCTATAATTCACCCCTCCACTTT
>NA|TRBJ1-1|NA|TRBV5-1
CASSLNWDTEAFF
TGCGCCAGCAGCTTGAACTGGGACACTGAAGCTTTCTTT
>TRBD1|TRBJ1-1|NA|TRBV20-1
CSVSGGVGTEAFF
TGCAGTGTTTCAGGGGGCGTGGGTACTGAAGCTTTCTTT
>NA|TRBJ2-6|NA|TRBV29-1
CSVGPGLEANVLTF
TGCAGCGTTGGTCCCGGACTGGAGGCCAACGTCCTGACTTTC
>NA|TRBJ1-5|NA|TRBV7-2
CASSLLQKGRQPQHF
TGTGCCAGCAGCTTACTTCAGAAGGGTCGTCAGCCCCAGCATTTT
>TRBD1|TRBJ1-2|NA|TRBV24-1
CATSDPTRGQKYGYTF
TGTGCCACCAGTGACCCGACCAGGGGGCAGAAATATGGCTACACCTTC
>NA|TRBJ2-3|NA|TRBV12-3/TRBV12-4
CASSSRASRGTDTQYF
TGTGCCAGCAGTTCCAGGGCCTCCCGGGGCACAGATACGCAGTATTTT
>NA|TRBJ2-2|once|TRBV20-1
CSARSQDNTGELFF
TGCAGTGCTAGGAGTCAGGATAACACCGGGGAGCTGTTTTTT
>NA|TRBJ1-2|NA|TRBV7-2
CASSLSQGSYGYTF
TGTGCCAGCAGCTTATCCCAGGGTAGCTATGGCTACACCTTC
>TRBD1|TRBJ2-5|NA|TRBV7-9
CASSSNPWDREGETQYF
TGTGCCAGCAGCTCGAACCCTTGGGACAGGGAAGGGGAGACCCAGTACTTC
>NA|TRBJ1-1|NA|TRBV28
CASSLLTWGATEAFF
TGTGCCAGCAGTCTACTTACATGGGGCGCCACTGAAGCTTTCTTT
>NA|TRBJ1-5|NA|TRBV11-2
CASNQGPDQPQHF
TGTGCCAGCAATCAGGGGCCAGATCAGCCCCAGCATTTT
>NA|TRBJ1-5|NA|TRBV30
CAWSPSSNQPQHF
TGTGCCTGGAGTCCTTCTAGCAATCAGCCCCAGCATTTT
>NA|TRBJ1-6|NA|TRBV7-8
CASSSGLLSSPLHF
TGTGCCAGCAGCTCGGGACTCCTAAGTTCACCCCTCCACTTT
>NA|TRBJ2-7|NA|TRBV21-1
CASSKGGGRGCGEQYF
TGTGCCAGCAGCAAAGGAGGCGGGAGAGGATGTGGGGAGCAGTACTTC
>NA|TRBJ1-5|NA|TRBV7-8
CASSGMGVSNQPQHF
TGTGCCAGCAGCGGGATGGGGGTTTCGAATCAGCCCCAGCATTTT
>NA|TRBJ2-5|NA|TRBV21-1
CASSKEGGQQETQYF
TGTGCCAGCAGCAAAGAGGGCGGACAACAAGAGACCCAGTACTTC
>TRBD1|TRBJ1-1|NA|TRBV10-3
CAIRDRGLGEAFF
TGTGCCATCAGGGACAGGGGGCTCGGAGAAGCTTTCTTT
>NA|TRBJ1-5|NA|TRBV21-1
CASSKTRTGYSNQPQHF
TGTGCCAGCAGCAAAACCCGGACAGGTTATAGCAATCAGCCCCAGCATTTT
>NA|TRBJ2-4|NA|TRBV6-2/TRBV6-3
CASSYGLAKNIQYF
TGTGCCAGCAGTTACGGATTAGCCAAAAACATTCAGTACTTC
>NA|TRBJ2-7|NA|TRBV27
CASSLRPGRRSPYEQYF
TGTGCCAGCTCGCTGCGTCCGGGGCGAAGGTCCCCCTACGAGCAGTACTTC
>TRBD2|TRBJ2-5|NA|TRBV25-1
CASSMAGGGSETQYF
TGTGCCAGCAGTATGGCGGGCGGGGGGTCGGAGACCCAGTACTTC
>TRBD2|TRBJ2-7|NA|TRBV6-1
CASSTEREGSYEQYF
TGTGCCAGCAGTACCGAGCGGGAGGGGTCCTACGAGCAGTACTTC
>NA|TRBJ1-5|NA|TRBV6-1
CASSPDRSNQPQHF
TGTGCCAGCAGCCCCGACAGAAGCAATCAGCCCCAGCATTTT
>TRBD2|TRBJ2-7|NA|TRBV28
CASSLAGTSGSSVYEQYF
TGTGCCAGCAGTTTGGCAGGGACTAGCGGGAGTTCAGTCTACGAGCAGTACTTC
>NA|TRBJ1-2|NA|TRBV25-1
CASSDPQTSAGYTF
TGTGCCAGCAGTGACCCCCAGACGTCCGCTGGCTACACCTTC